Listed here is a single T cell receptor (beta chain). Its antigen is not yet known. Base-call qualities are not available, and no considerably larger clone is one nucleotide away. What this sample's time point label stands for: roughly 26 weeks on oral tofacitinib. The sample's treatment or condition label, decoded: oral pan-JAK inhibitor, 5-10 mg twice daily. From alopecia areata patients, peripheral blood was collected along with lesional scalp punch biopsies. After PBMCs were isolated by density centrifugation and stained for CD3, CD4 and CD8, a FACSAria was used to sort CD4+ and CD8+ T cells. The CDR3 holds 13 amino acids from the cysteine to the phenylalanine. Only the CDR3 DNA stays, 39 bases, in frame from base 1. V loses 6 bases, J loses 1 base, and the germline ends lie 10 bases apart. The germline V gene yields SGHRS for CDR1 and YFSETQ for CDR2. The data were taken from a study of CD8+ T cells in alopecia areata (dated by TCRdb to 2017 to 2018). Broadly, across the study: Treated patients were enrolled in an open-label pilot trial of oral tofacitinib, 5 to 10 mg twice daily, for moderate-to-severe alopecia areata. Patients received tofacitinib for 6 to 18 months and were then followed off drug for 6 months to check for delayed response and recurrence. In treated patients, disease severity was measured using the SALT score, which gives the percentage of scalp surface area affected. The study used high-throughput TCRbeta sequencing to examine T cell clonal expansion in alopecia areata, in both the C3H/HeJ mouse model and human patients. Scalp tissue and sorted CD4+ and CD8+ peripheral blood T cells from patchy and totalis/universalis alopecia areata patients and from healthy controls were covered by human TCRbeta sequencing. Patients on tofacitinib were biopsied at baseline and after 4 and 24 weeks of treatment, and several of the patients also had a later scalp biopsy. Scalp clonality was compared across normal scalp (n=4), patchy alopecia areata scalp (n=8), and alopecia totalis/universalis scalp (n=8). RNA was extracted with the PAXgene miRNA kit for fixed scalp, the miRNeasy kit for PBMCs, and the RNeasy kit for mouse skin. immunoSEQ multiplex PCR using 35 Vbeta forward primers and 13 Jbeta reverse primers was used to amplify TCRbeta CDR3 regions.

Broader findings and caveats from the paper: Shared TCR sequences between patients were less evident than in mice, which may be partly attributable to HLA diversity in the patient population. During tofacitinib treatment, many expanded lesional clones remained in scalp and blood, and this persistence may partly explain relapse after treatment is stopped. Scalp clonality and the number of expanded CD8+ clones among the top 100 scalp clones were significantly decreased by tofacitinib. Higher clonality and more expanded CD8+ clones were observed in lesional scalp than in normal scalp, particularly in alopecia totalis/universalis, a finding suggestive of antigenic drive. Because the treated cohort was small and included a single nonresponder, larger studies are needed to assess links between baseline CD8+ expansion and response. Scalp TCR repertoire analysis is complicated because resident alphabeta T cells in normal human skin are also sequenced, whereas mouse skin is dominated by gammadelta T cells.

Libraries were made using the immunoSEQ multiplex PCR assay. RNA was extracted from all samples and reverse transcribed into cDNA, which served as template for TCR sequencing. First-strand cDNA was synthesized with SuperScript III using a 2:1 mix of oligo-dT and random hexamers. A synthetic immune receptor repertoire was used to assess amplification bias, and residual bias was removed computationally. The original methods were these. After raw reads were preprocessed to remove errors, the CDR3 was defined following IMGT conventions as running from the conserved cysteine to phenylalanine. To get clonality, Shannon entropy was normalized by log2 of the number of productive unique TCRs and the result was subtracted from 1. Whether each scalp clone was CD4 or CD8 was inferred by checking scalp TCRbeta sequences against the CD4 and CD8 repertoires from sorted blood. TCRdb's version of the immuneACCESS table is confined to in-frame rearrangements and falls short of the full clone set. An unresolved V gene accounts for under half of the shortfall where checked; the remainder is of unknown origin. Clone size and V and J calls were adopted from that table, with D and trimming inferred from the DNA. This sample comprises approximately 280,000 clones, 58% of them detected only once. The top ten clones comprise roughly 1.8% of the sample.

This TCR was sampled from a human donor with alopecia areata. This sequence uses TRBV5-1 and TRBJ2-5, with a weak D call of TRBD2 (6 bases match). This specimen was CD4+ T cells sorted from blood, taken at week 24, from a patient treated with tofacitinib. The DNA sequence follows: TGCGCCAGCACCCGGGGGAGCCAAGAGACCCAGTACTTC. Its translation is CASTRGSQETQYF. Reference TRBV5-1 and TRBJ2-5 proteins supply the regions before and after the CDR3; the full variable domain is: KAGVTQTPRYLIKTRGQQVTLSCSPISGHRSVSWYQQTPGQGLQFLFEYFSETQRNKGNFPGRFSGRQFSNSRSEMNVSTLELGDSALYLCASTRGSQETQYFGPGTRLLVL.